A single sample gave rise to the 22 T cell receptor beta chains below, sequenced in a study of naive and memory T cell subsets. A UMI-containing oligonucleotide was joined by 3' ligation to the TCR cDNA template. The SP2 primer and nested alpha and beta constant region primers amplified ligated cDNA in four rounds. MiXCR was run by TCRdb on the 5' RACE reads, yielding one entry per CDR3 protein. The repertoire holds roughly 62,000 distinct CDR3 sequences, 5.5% to 8.5% seen once, with 9.7% in the top ten. The receptors here all came from a male donor in good health.

For this clonotype: A much bigger clone sits one base away, suggesting this may be a read error. V gene TRBV19 combines with J gene TRBJ2-1; D remains unclear. The germline V gene encodes CDR1 LNHDA and CDR2 SQIVND (reference sequence). V lost 3 bases and J 8 bases, leaving 14 bases between the germline ends. The CDR3 loop spans 14 amino acids. The CDR3 DNA reads TGTGCCAGTAGTATGGGCAGGCCAGGCGATGAGCAGTTCTTC. This gives the protein CASSMGRPGDEQFF.

This clonotype occurred a few times. The chain couples TRBV6-6 to TRBJ2-1; 9 bases fit TRBD1. Germline CDR1 and CDR2: MNHNY and SVGAGI (reference sequence). Trimming at V came to 7 bases and at J to 7 bases, leaving 8 bases not matched to a gene. The CDR3 is 14 residues long. CDR3 bases: TGTGCCAGCACCATACAGGGGGCTGTGAATGAGCAGTTCTTC. It codes for CASTIQGAVNEQFF.

This clonotype has more than one count but fewer than ten. The chain is built from TRBV7-9 and TRBJ1-1; TRBD1 matches at 8 bases. V lost 5 bases and J lost 10; bases outside the gene matches: 3. Germline lookup yields CDR1 SEHNR and CDR2 FQNEAQ (reference sequence). The CDR3 length is 11 residues. The CDR3: CASSTDRAAFF. CDR3 DNA: TGTGCCAGCAGCACGGACAGGGCAGCTTTCTTT.

This clonotype was counted many times. The CDR3 loop is CSVVVPEGYEQYF. The CDR3 DNA reads as TGCAGCGTTGTTGTTCCAGAGGGCTACGAGCAGTACTTC. The chain couples TRBV29-1 to TRBJ2-7; D may be TRBD2 (5 bases). Germline V gene lookup returns CDR1 SQVTM and CDR2 ANQGSEA. The ends were cut back, 4 bases at V and 3 bases at J, with 13 bases in the middle. CDR3 length: 13 residues.

This clonotype appeared many times. This chain links TRBV12-3 or TRBV12-4 with TRBJ1-6; 7 bases are a match to TRBD1. There are 15 residues in the CDR3. The V gene end was trimmed by 6 bases and the J gene end by 6 bases; junction bases not matched to a gene: 8. CDR3 sequence: CASRDRRGGNSPLHF. In DNA form, the CDR3 reads TGTGCCAGCAGGGACAGGCGGGGGGGTAATTCACCCCTCCACTTT.

This clonotype was counted ten times or more. V is TRBV6-1 and J is TRBJ2-1; D ambiguous. CDR1 is MNHNS, CDR2 SASEGT, per germline. This CDR3 is built from 11 residues. The germline V and J ends were trimmed by 8 bases and 2 bases, with 4 bases remaining between them. CDR3 amino acids: CASGPYNEQFF. The CDR3 coding sequence is TGTGCCAGCGGCCCCTACAATGAGCAGTTCTTC.

In this sample, this clonotype turned up a few times. This chain uses TRBV5-6 with TRBJ2-2; 8 positions agree with TRBD1. Germline V CDR1 and CDR2: SGHDT, YYEEEE. The CDR3 totals 17 residues. J was trimmed by 4 bases and V by 0 bases; bases with no gene match: 8. The CDR3 is CASSLDRRTGTTGELFF. CDR3 DNA: TGTGCCAGCAGCTTGGATCGCAGGACAGGGACCACCGGGGAGCTGTTTTTT.

This clonotype was seen more than once but under ten times. The rearrangement joins TRBV2 to TRBJ1-2; TRBD1 might be the D (5 bases). The CDR3 covers 13 residues. CDR1 is SNHLY, CDR2 FYNNEI, per germline. Trimming took off 5 bases at V and 5 bases at J, with 12 bases between the two ends. The CDR3: CASSRQPAYGYTF. CDR3 nucleotide sequence: TGTGCCAGCAGTCGACAGCCCGCGTATGGCTACACCTTC. Using reference TRBV2 and TRBJ1-2 for the parts outside the CDR3, the full variable domain is EPEVTQTPSHQVTQMGQEVILRCVPISNHLYFYWYRQILGQKVEFLVSFYNNEISEKSEIFDDQFSVERPDGSNFTLKIRSTKLEDSAMYFCASSRQPAYGYTFGSGTRLTVV.

This clonotype was counted between two and nine times. The V call is TRBV5-4, the J call TRBJ2-3, with 11 bases lining up with TRBD2. This CDR3 is built from 16 residues. Per germline, CDR1 SGHNT and CDR2 YYREEE (reference sequence). The junction had 5 bases not matched to a gene; V was cut back by 0 bases and J by 5 bases. The CDR3 coding sequence is TGTGCCAGCAGCTTGGGACTAGCGGGGCGGCAAGATACGCAGTATTTT. Its translation is CASSLGLAGRQDTQYF.

The sample holds many counts of this clonotype. CDR3 region: CASSQEEGVGNTIYF. DNA of the CDR3: TGCGCCAGCAGCCAAGAGGAGGGCGTAGGAAACACCATATATTTT. This chain links TRBV4-1 with TRBJ1-3; D gene ambiguous. The CDR3 sequence is 15 residues long. Germline values: CDR1 MGHRA, CDR2 YSYEKL. V was clipped by 0 bases and J by 4 bases, with 10 bases between them.

This clonotype was counted many times. The J gene is TRBJ2-2, the V gene TRBV11-3; D ambiguous. Germline CDR1 and CDR2: SGHNT and YENEEA. This CDR3 is 15 amino acids long. V shed 0 bases and J shed 3 bases, with 8 bases lying between them. CDR3 coding DNA: TGTGCCAGCAGCTTAGACGGCGCCGACACCGGGGAGCTGTTTTTT. This translates into CASSLDGADTGELFF.

This clonotype was counted many times. This sequence joins TRBV2 and TRBJ2-1; tentative D call: TRBD2 (6 bases). V was cut by 4 bases and J by 0 bases, with 10 bases left in between. The CDR3 totals 15 residues. Looked up from germline, CDR1 is SNHLY and CDR2 is FYNNEI. CDR3 protein: CASSGSGGSYNEQFF. CDR3 nucleotides: TGTGCCAGCAGTGGATCCGGGGGCTCCTACAATGAGCAGTTCTTC.

This clonotype was seen only a few times. The J gene is TRBJ1-6, the V gene TRBV9; no firm D call. The germline gives CDR1 SGDLS, CDR2 YYNGEE. V lost 3 bases and J lost 7, with 26 bases in between. This CDR3 comprises 19 residues. The CDR3 region is CASSGNRETKTLGNSPLHF. The CDR3 region has the DNA TGTGCCAGCAGCGGAAACCGGGAAACTAAAACCTTGGGGAATTCACCCCTCCACTTT.

This clonotype appeared many times. The chain employs TRBV27 and TRBJ2-1; TRBD2 is a possible D gene (5 bases). Trimming took 6 bases from V and 0 from J, leaving 12 bases between them. Germline lookup yields CDR1 MNHEY and CDR2 SMNVEV (reference sequence). The CDR3 is made up of 15 amino acids. CDR3 amino acids: CASSTAETSYNEQFF. As DNA, the CDR3 is TGTGCCAGCAGCACAGCGGAGACCTCCTACAATGAGCAGTTCTTC.

In its sample, this clonotype was seen a few times. The genes are TRBV11-2 and TRBJ1-5; no clear D. The CDR3 is 15 amino acids. V was shortened by 5 bases and J by 3 bases, with 14 bases between the two germline ends. Germline lookup yields CDR1 SGHAT and CDR2 FQNNGV. The CDR3 DNA reads as TGTGCCAGCAGCCAAGACCACCATCTCAATCAGCCCCAGCATTTT. It codes for CASSQDHHLNQPQHF. The whole variable domain, remainder taken from reference TRBV11-2 and TRBJ1-5, is EAGVAQSPRYKIIEKRQSVAFWCNPISGHATLYWYQQILGQGPKLLIQFQNNGVVDDSQLPKDRFSAERLKGVDSTLKIQPAKLEDSAVYLCASSQDHHLNQPQHFGDGTRLSIL.

This clonotype was found many times. The J gene is TRBJ2-1, the V gene TRBV27, with 7 bases identical to TRBD1. After removal of 6 bases from V and 3 bases from J, the junction contained 8 bases not matched to a gene. The CDR3 has 15 amino acids. Germline CDR1 MNHEY, CDR2 SMNVEV (reference sequence). DNA for the CDR3: TGTGCCAGCAGGCCCGGACAGGCGCACTACAATGAGCAGTTCTTC. This translates into CASRPGQAHYNEQFF.

Many counts were recorded for this clonotype. The chain has TRBV10-1 and TRBJ2-3; the D is unclear. The CDR3 covers 12 residues. Germline V CDR1 and CDR2: WNHNN, SYGVQD (reference sequence). Trimming took off 5 bases at V and 2 bases at J, with 5 bases between the two ends. CDR3 DNA sequence: TGCGCCAGCAGTTACTCCACAGATACGCAGTATTTT. Translating gives CASSYSTDTQYF.

The J gene is TRBJ1-1, the V gene TRBV25-1; D uncertain. This CDR3 is built from 15 residues. Germline V lookup: CDR1 MGHDK, CDR2 SYGVNS. V lost 4 bases, J lost 3 bases, and 15 bases lay in between. The CDR3 sequence: CASSVYWNTHTEAFF. CDR3 coding DNA: TGTGCCAGCAGTGTTTATTGGAACACTCACACTGAAGCTTTCTTT.

This clonotype was seen a few times. This CDR3 reads CASSQGGPTNQPQHF. The CDR3 DNA reads TGTGCCAGCAGTCAAGGGGGACCGACAAATCAGCCCCAGCATTTT. The chain uses TRBV6-2 or TRBV6-3 and TRBJ1-5; D might be TRBD1 (6 bases). The germline gives CDR1 MNHEY, CDR2 SVGEGT. The CDR3 runs 15 residues. Trimming pared 5 bases from V and 4 bases from J, leaving 15 bases between.

This clonotype has a handful of counts. The chain employs TRBV20-1 and TRBJ1-2; no clear D gene. V lost 6 bases to trimming and J lost 3 bases, with 20 bases between them. The CDR3 runs to 15 residues. Germline CDR1 reads DFQATT; CDR2 reads SNEGSKA (reference sequence). The CDR3 loop is CSAPTPYLVDYGYTF. The DNA for the CDR3 is TGCAGTGCCCCGACCCCGTACTTAGTTGACTATGGCTACACCTTC.

This clonotype was counted ten times or more. The V gene is TRBV7-8, the J gene TRBJ2-7; 8 nucleotides align to TRBD1. The germline CDR1 and CDR2 sequences are SGHVS and FQNEAQ. The CDR3 spans 19 residues. The J segment lost 4 bases and the V segment lost 1 base, leaving 18 bases of the junction unmatched. DNA of the CDR3: TGTGCCAGCAGCTTAGGGGGCAGGACAGGGAGAAATCCCCTATACGAGCAGTACTTC. Its translation: CASSLGGRTGRNPLYEQYF.

There are many counts of this clonotype. V usage is TRBV7-9 and J usage is TRBJ2-5; D assignment may be TRBD1 or TRBD2 (5 bases each). The V gene's germline CDR1 is SEHNR and CDR2 FQNEAQ (reference sequence). V gave up 5 bases and J gave up 3 bases, with 13 bases separating them. This CDR3 spans 14 amino acids. DNA of the CDR3: TGTGCCAGCAGCCGTGGGGGAGAGGAAGAGACCCAGTACTTC. It codes for CASSRGGEEETQYF.